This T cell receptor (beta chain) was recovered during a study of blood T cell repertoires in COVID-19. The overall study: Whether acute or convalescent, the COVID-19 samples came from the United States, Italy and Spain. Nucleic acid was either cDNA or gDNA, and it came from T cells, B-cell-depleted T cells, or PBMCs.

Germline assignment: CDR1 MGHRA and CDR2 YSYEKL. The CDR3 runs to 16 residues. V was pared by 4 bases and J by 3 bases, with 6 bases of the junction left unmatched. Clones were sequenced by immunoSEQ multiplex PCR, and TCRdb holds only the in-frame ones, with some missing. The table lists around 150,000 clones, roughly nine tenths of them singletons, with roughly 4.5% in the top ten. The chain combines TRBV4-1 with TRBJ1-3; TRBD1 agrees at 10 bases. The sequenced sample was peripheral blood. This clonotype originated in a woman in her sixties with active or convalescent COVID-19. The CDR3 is CASSLFDRGLGNTIYF. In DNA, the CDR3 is TGCGCCAGCAGCCTCTTTGACAGGGGGCTTGGAAACACCATATATTTT.